Following are 4 T cell receptor beta chains from one sample sequenced in a study of blood T cell repertoires in COVID-19. The table came from immunoSEQ multiplex PCR; TCRdb's copy has only in-frame clones and leaves some out. The sample has 90,000 to 140,000 clones, around 83% seen once; the top ten hold approximately 15%. Sequences were obtained from peripheral blood. These TCRs come from a woman aged 80 or older with acute or convalescent COVID-19.

The chain links TRBV5-1 to TRBJ2-3, with TRBD1 matching over 7 bases. Germline lookup yields CDR1 SGHRS and CDR2 YFSETQ. J was trimmed by 0 bases and V by 1 base; bases with no gene match: 2. The CDR3 extends over 15 amino acids. CDR3 residues: CASSLTGQSTDTQYF. The CDR3, as DNA: TGCGCCAGCAGCTTGACGGGACAGAGCACAGATACGCAGTATTTT.

The chain links TRBV5-1 to TRBJ2-2; TRBD1 matches 8 bases. Germline V gene data show CDR1 as SGHRS and CDR2 as YFSETQ. V trimming: 1 base; J trimming: 5 bases; junction bases outside the gene matches: 1. This CDR3 has 14 residues. The CDR3 sequence: CASSLQGATGELFF. CDR3 bases: TGCGCCAGCAGCTTGCAGGGGGCAACCGGGGAGCTGTTTTTT.

This chain connects TRBV28 to TRBJ1-1, with 8 bases aligning to TRBD1. Trimming cost V 5 bases and J 11 bases; bases outside gene matches: 10. Germline V gives CDR1 MDHEN, CDR2 SYDVKM. The length of the CDR3 is 13 residues. The CDR3 reads CASSPQDRDTAFF. The CDR3 DNA reads TGTGCCAGCAGTCCTCAGGACAGGGATACGGCTTTCTTT.

V and J are TRBV30 and TRBJ2-1; 7 nucleotides line up with TRBD1. CDR1 is GTSNPN and CDR2 is SVGIG in the germline V gene (reference sequence). Trimming cost V 3 bases and J 5 bases; bases outside gene matches: 7. The CDR3 extends over 14 amino acids. CDR3 bases: TGTGCCTGGAGCCGGGGACAGCTAAACAATGAGCAGTTCTTC. This encodes CAWSRGQLNNEQFF. Looking up the rest from reference TRBV30 and TRBJ2-1 gives the full variable domain: SQTIHQWPATLVQPVGSPLSLECTVEGTSNPNLYWYRQAAGRGLQLLFYSVGIGQISSEVPQNLSASRPQDRQFILSSKKLLLSDSGFYLCAWSRGQLNNEQFFGPGTRLTVL.